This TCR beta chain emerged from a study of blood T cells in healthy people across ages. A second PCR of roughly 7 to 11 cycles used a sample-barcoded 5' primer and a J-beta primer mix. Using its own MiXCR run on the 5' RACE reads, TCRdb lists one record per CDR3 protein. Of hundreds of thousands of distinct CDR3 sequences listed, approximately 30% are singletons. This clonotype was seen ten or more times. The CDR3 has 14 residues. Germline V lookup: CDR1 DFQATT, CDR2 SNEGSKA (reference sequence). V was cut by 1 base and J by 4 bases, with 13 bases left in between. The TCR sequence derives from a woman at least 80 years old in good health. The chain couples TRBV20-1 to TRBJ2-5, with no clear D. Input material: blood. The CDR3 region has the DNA TGCAGTGCTAGAGCCGAGTCTTCCCCAGAGACCCAGTACTTC. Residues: CSARAESSPETQYF.